The sample holds many counts of the clone carrying this T cell receptor beta chain. The target antigen is unknown. Uncontrolled infection, other autoimmune disease, pregnancy or lactation barred patients from enrollment. Together with thyroid ultrasound, orbital computed tomography, serum thyroxine and TRAb, clinical symptoms were used for diagnoses. Amplification targeted TCR beta CDR3 regions from RNA transcripts. The TCR CDR3 was amplified in a first-round RT-PCR using the HTBI primer set. TCRdb reprocessed the multiplex PCR reads with MiXCR, giving one entry per CDR3 protein. The data show fewer than 400,000 distinct CDR3 sequences, with 11% to 15% seen just once and around 27% held by the top ten. This sample is part of a study of T cells in Graves' hyperthyroidism and ophthalmopathy. The study, taken as a whole, reports: The model's output predicted ophthalmopathy at a median of roughly 6.9 months prior to onset. Blood shared most expanded thyroid clonotypes above 0.001.

This receptor was taken from a man in his fifties or sixties with Graves' ophthalmopathy. The sequenced sample consisted of blood.

The CDR3 reads CASSLAPGWERSPLHF. The DNA of the CDR3 is TGTGCCAGCAGCTTAGCTCCAGGGTGGGAGCGTTCACCCCTCCACTTT. The genes are TRBV7-9 and TRBJ1-6; D perhaps matches TRBD1 (5 bases). The CDR3 is made up of 16 amino acids. Per the germline V gene, CDR1 is SEHNR and CDR2 is FQNEAQ (reference sequence). Trimming shortened V by 0 bases and J by 9 bases, and 15 bases separated the two germline ends.